These 14 T cell receptor beta chains originate from one sample sequenced in a study of blood T cell repertoires in COVID-19 (dated by TCRdb to between 2020 and 2021). The protocol used for the library was the immunoSEQ multiplex PCR assay. Held by TCRdb, this immuneACCESS table contains in-frame sequences only and omits some clones. Under half of the omission traces to an unresolved V gene where checked; the cause of the rest is unknown. Recorded for this sample are 100,000 to 150,000 clones; about 80% of them occurred a single time. Roughly 9.7% of the sample is held by the ten biggest clonotypes. The material sequenced was peripheral blood. The receptor set was obtained from a man in his forties with active or convalescent COVID-19.

This rearrangement joins TRBV27 to TRBJ1-3, with D unclear. CDR1 MNHEY and CDR2 SMNVEV come from the germline V gene (reference sequence). The ends were cut back, 6 bases at V and 0 bases at J, with 9 bases in the middle. The CDR3 length is 14 residues. The CDR3 loop is CASSSGGSGNTIYF. CDR3 nucleotide sequence: TGTGCCAGCAGCTCCGGAGGCTCTGGAAACACCATATATTTT.

The chain employs TRBV27 and TRBJ2-1, with 12 positions matching TRBD1. The V gene end was trimmed by 8 bases and the J gene end by 8 bases; junction bases not matched to a gene: 10. The CDR3 is 15 amino acids. Germline CDR1 and CDR2: MNHEY and SMNVEV (reference sequence). The CDR3 protein is CASHSRDRGRDEQFF. The CDR3 DNA is TGTGCCAGCCATAGCCGGGACAGGGGGCGCGATGAGCAGTTCTTC.

The genes are TRBV6-5 and TRBJ2-1, with TRBD2 matching over 11 bases. Germline CDR1 and CDR2: MNHEY and SVGAGI. V shed 0 bases and J 8 bases; nucleotides not matched to a gene: 3. There are 15 residues in the CDR3. The CDR3 DNA follows: TGTGCCAGCAGTTACTCTAGCGGGGGGGCTCATGAGCAGTTCTTC. It specifies CASSYSSGGAHEQFF.

The rearrangement uses TRBV3-1 (or the pseudogene TRBV3-2) and TRBJ2-4, with TRBD2 identical over 9 bases. The CDR3 contains 15 residues. The V segment lost 1 base and the J segment 7 bases; nucleotides outside the gene matches: 5. CDR1 is LGHDT and CDR2 is YNNKEL in the germline V gene (reference sequence). CDR3 bases: TGTGCCAGCAGCCAAGGAGCGGGGGGAGTGAACATTCAGTACTTC. This gives the protein CASSQGAGGVNIQYF.

The chain recombines TRBV7-2 with TRBJ1-1, with a tentative D call TRBD1 (5 bases). Trimming cost V 4 bases and J 3 bases, with 9 bases left between them. The CDR3 has 13 residues. The V gene's germline CDR1 is SGHTA and CDR2 FQGNSA. CDR3: CASSYQGYTEAFF. The CDR3 nucleotides are TGTGCCAGCAGCTATCAGGGATACACTGAAGCTTTCTTT.

The genes are TRBV19 and TRBJ1-3, with D tentatively TRBD1 (5 bases). This CDR3 contains 14 residues. The germline V gene has CDR1 LNHDA and CDR2 SQIVND (reference sequence). V was clipped by 9 bases and J by 2 bases, with 14 bases between them. CDR3 amino acids: CASRRGTPGNTIYF. The CDR3 region has the DNA TGTGCCAGCCGTAGGGGTACCCCTGGAAACACCATATATTTT.

This clone was detected only once. The rearrangement joins TRBV7-8 to TRBJ2-7, with 10 nucleotides matching TRBD2. The germline gives CDR1 SGHVS, CDR2 FQNEAQ. The CDR3 totals 15 residues. Trimming cost V 1 base and J 3 bases; bases outside gene matches: 3. Written as DNA, the CDR3 is TGTGCCAGCAGCTTAGGGACTAGCGGTCTCTACGAGCAGTACTTC. This encodes CASSLGTSGLYEQYF.

The J gene is TRBJ1-2, the V gene TRBV3-1 (or the pseudogene TRBV3-2), with 7 bases matching TRBD1. CDR3 length equals 13 residues. CDR1 LGHDT and CDR2 YNNKEL come from the germline V gene (reference sequence). V lost 4 bases and J lost 7; bases outside the gene matches: 6. The CDR3 protein is CASSLQQGSGYTF. The CDR3 DNA reads TGTGCCAGCAGCCTCCAACAGGGGTCTGGCTACACCTTC.

The gene calls are TRBV19 and TRBJ1-2; the match to TRBD1 covers 8 bases. Germline lookup yields CDR1 LNHDA and CDR2 SQIVND (reference sequence). V dropped 5 bases and J dropped 8; count of bases not matched to a gene: 7. The CDR3 has 13 amino acids. CDR3 in amino acids: CASSSTGVTGYTF. CDR3 in DNA: TGTGCCAGTAGTTCGACAGGGGTTACGGGCTACACCTTC.

The chain combines TRBV2 with TRBJ1-1; tentative D call: TRBD1 (5 bases). CDR1 and CDR2 (germline): SNHLY, FYNNEI. Deletions cut 10 bases from V and 2 bases from J, with 20 bases between. The CDR3 loop spans 15 amino acids. The CDR3 sequence is CATHGLDKINTEAFF. The CDR3 DNA is TGTGCCACTCACGGGTTGGACAAAATAAACACTGAAGCTTTCTTT. The full variable domain, completed using reference TRBV2 and TRBJ1-1, is EPEVTQTPSHQVTQMGQEVILRCVPISNHLYFYWYRQILGQKVEFLVSFYNNEISEKSEIFDDQFSVERPDGSNFTLKIRSTKLEDSAMYFCATHGLDKINTEAFFGQGTRLTVV.

In its sample, this clone was seen once. This chain links TRBV13 with TRBJ1-1, with D uncertain. The V gene lost 6 bases and the J gene lost 2 bases, with 10 bases spanning the gap. The germline V gene encodes CDR1 PRHDT and CDR2 FYEKMQ (reference sequence). This CDR3 is 13 amino acids long. CDR3 protein: CASSPTPNTEAFF. CDR3 sequence (DNA): TGTGCCAGCAGTCCGACACCAAACACTGAAGCTTTCTTT. The full variable domain, completed using reference TRBV13 and TRBJ1-1, is AAGVIQSPRHLIKEKRETATLKCYPIPRHDTVYWYQQGPGQDPQFLISFYEKMQSDKGSIPDRFSAQQFSDYHSELNMSSLELGDSALYFCASSPTPNTEAFFGQGTRLTVV.

V is TRBV7-2 and J is TRBJ2-6; 10 bases are a match to TRBD2. Trimming cost V 3 bases and J 0 bases; bases outside gene matches: 8. Germline V gene lookup returns CDR1 SGHTA and CDR2 FQGNSA. The CDR3 totals 19 residues. Here the CDR3 reads CASSFDSGGAPSGANVLTF. CDR3 nucleotides: TGTGCCAGCAGCTTCGACAGCGGGGGGGCCCCCTCTGGGGCCAACGTCCTGACTTTC.

This sequence joins TRBV18 and TRBJ2-3, with a tentative D call TRBD1 (6 bases). Trimming took off 6 bases at V and 0 bases at J, with 13 bases between the two ends. Germline V gene lookup returns CDR1 KGHSH and CDR2 LQKENI. This CDR3 has 15 residues. CDR3 protein: CASSPGTYSTDTQYF. CDR3 in DNA: TGTGCCAGCTCCCCCGGGACATATAGCACAGATACGCAGTATTTT.

The chain recombines TRBV6-4 with TRBJ2-2; D gene uncertain. Germline CDR1 reads MRHNA; CDR2 reads SNTAGT. CDR3 length: 13 residues. V was shortened by 6 bases and J by 0 bases, with 5 bases between the two germline ends. CDR3 in amino acids: CASSSANTGELFF. For the CDR3, the DNA is TGTGCCAGCAGCAGCGCGAACACCGGGGAGCTGTTTTTT.